These 23 T cell receptor beta chains were all obtained from the same sample, sequenced in a study of T cell responses to AZD1222 COVID-19 vaccine. Clones were sequenced by immunoSEQ multiplex PCR, and TCRdb holds only the in-frame ones, with some missing. The sample comprises approximately 150,000 clones, approximately 88% of which are singletons, and about 3.3% rests with the top ten. This specimen was peripheral blood, taken on day 0 of MenACWY control vaccination. The receptors derive from an adult in good health.

This chain uses TRBV20-1 with TRBJ2-7; unclear D gene. Trimming took off 0 bases at V and 5 bases at J, with 5 bases between the two ends. Germline CDR1 is DFQATT and CDR2 is SNEGSKA (reference sequence). The CDR3 extends over 11 amino acids. DNA for the CDR3: TGCAGTGCTAGAGATAACCACGAGCAGTACTTC. This translates into CSARDNHEQYF.

DNA of the CDR3: TGTGCCACCAGTGAGTGGGGCAAAAACAATGAGCAGTTCTTC. Protein sequence: CATSEWGKNNEQFF. The chain links TRBV24-1 to TRBJ2-1, with TRBD1 as a possible D gene (5 bases). The V gene lost 4 bases and the J gene lost 5 bases, with 11 bases spanning the gap. The CDR3 runs to 14 residues. CDR1 and CDR2 (germline): KGHDR, SFDVKD.

The chain employs TRBV12-3 or TRBV12-4 and TRBJ2-7, with D tentatively TRBD1 (6 bases). Trimming removed 6 bases from V and 3 bases from J, with 9 bases in between. The CDR3 consists of 12 residues. In DNA form, the CDR3 reads TGTGCCAGCAGGCCAGGGGACTACGAGCAGTACTTC. Translating it yields CASRPGDYEQYF.

The chain employs TRBV10-3 and TRBJ2-7, with 8 bases lining up with TRBD1. Trimming cost V 6 bases and J 0 bases; bases outside gene matches: 4. In germline, CDR1 is ENHRY, CDR2 SYGVKD. The CDR3 loop spans 14 amino acids. The CDR3: CAIRGDRLSYEQYF. Here the CDR3 DNA reads TGTGCCATCAGGGGGGACAGGCTCTCCTACGAGCAGTACTTC.

The chain links TRBV5-4 to TRBJ1-4; 7 bases align to TRBD1. The CDR3 spans 15 residues. Germline CDR1 is SGHNT and CDR2 is YYREEE (reference sequence). The V and J ends lost 4 bases and 5 bases, in that order; junction bases with no gene match: 8. For the CDR3, the DNA is TGTGCCAGCAGCCCAGGGGGACGGCCGAATGAAAAACTGTTTTTT. Its protein is CASSPGGRPNEKLFF.

This chain links TRBV10-3 with TRBJ2-7; TRBD1 agrees at 7 bases. The CDR3 totals 13 residues. After removal of 11 bases from V and 6 bases from J, the junction contained 13 bases not matched to a gene. Germline V CDR1 and CDR2: ENHRY, SYGVKD. The CDR3 region has the DNA TGTGCCGCCACCGGGACAGAATTCGCCGAGCAGTACTTC. It translates to CAATGTEFAEQYF.

This sequence joins TRBV5-4 and TRBJ2-5; TRBD1 matches at 7 bases. The CDR3 is 15 residues long. J lost 1 base, V lost 0 bases, and 3 bases had no gene match. Looked up from germline, CDR1 is SGHNT and CDR2 is YYREEE (reference sequence). For the CDR3, the DNA is TGTGCCAGCAGCTTGGCGACAGGGACCCAAGAGACCCAGTACTTC. It is translated as CASSLATGTQETQYF.

The chain links TRBV24-1 to TRBJ2-7; D is perhaps TRBD1 (6 bases). CDR3 length: 15 residues. Per the germline V gene, CDR1 is KGHDR and CDR2 is SFDVKD. V lost 3 bases to trimming and J lost 3 bases, with 14 bases between them. The CDR3 nucleotides are TGTGCCACCAGTGATCCCCAACAGGGATTCTACGAGCAGTACTTC. This gives the protein CATSDPQQGFYEQYF.

This chain joins TRBV7-9 and TRBJ1-6; maybe TRBD1 (6 bases). CDR3 length: 15 amino acids. The germline V gene has CDR1 SEHNR and CDR2 FQNEAQ (reference sequence). V was shortened by 5 bases and J by 9 bases, with 17 bases between the two germline ends. The CDR3 spells CASSPQGRGGSPLHF. In nucleotides, the CDR3 is TGTGCCAGCAGCCCTCAGGGCAGGGGTGGTTCACCCCTCCACTTT.

This rearrangement joins TRBV5-1 to TRBJ1-1; 11 bases align to TRBD1. This CDR3 comprises 13 residues. Germline CDR1 and CDR2: SGHRS and YFSETQ. The junction had 8 bases not matched to a gene; V was cut back by 6 bases and J by 10 bases. As DNA, the CDR3 is TGCGCCAGCATGTTCCCGGGACAGGGGGTAGCTTTCTTT. Its translation is CASMFPGQGVAFF. The entire variable domain, with the rest obtained from reference TRBV5-1 and TRBJ1-1, is as follows: KAGVTQTPRYLIKTRGQQVTLSCSPISGHRSVSWYQQTPGQGLQFLFEYFSETQRNKGNFPGRFSGRQFSNSRSEMNVSTLELGDSALYLCASMFPGQGVAFFGQGTRLTVV.

The V gene is TRBV10-3, the J gene TRBJ1-2; 10 positions match TRBD1. Trimming at V came to 6 bases and at J to 2 bases, leaving 3 bases not matched to a gene. The germline CDR1 and CDR2 sequences are ENHRY and SYGVKD. The CDR3 has 14 residues. The CDR3 nucleotides are TGTGCCATCAGGGGGGACAGGGGAAACTATGGCTACACCTTC. Translated, it gives CAIRGDRGNYGYTF.

The J gene is TRBJ1-2, the V gene TRBV2; 8 nucleotides match TRBD1. Per the germline V gene, CDR1 is SNHLY and CDR2 is FYNNEI. The CDR3 extends over 15 amino acids. V lost 4 bases to trimming and J lost 4 bases; unmatched junction nucleotides: 8. The DNA for the CDR3 is TGTGCCAGCAGTGGGGGGGGACAGGTATTCTATGGCTACACCTTC. It translates to CASSGGGQVFYGYTF.

This chain joins TRBV5-4 and TRBJ1-1; D gene uncertain. Trimming removed 1 base from V and 1 base from J, with 8 bases in between. Germline CDR1 is SGHNT and CDR2 is YYREEE (reference sequence). CDR3 length: 14 amino acids. In DNA form, the CDR3 reads TGTGCCAGCAGCTTGCCGGGGTGGAACACTGAAGCTTTCTTT. The encoded protein is CASSLPGWNTEAFF. Together with reference TRBV5-4 and TRBJ1-1, the CDR3 gives the full variable domain: ETGVTQSPTHLIKTRGQQVTLRCSSQSGHNTVSWYQQALGQGPQFIFQYYREEENGRGNFPPRFSGLQFPNYSSELNVNALELDDSALYLCASSLPGWNTEAFFGQGTRLTVV.

This CDR3 is CASSPLTGYGYTF. For the CDR3, the DNA is TGTGCCAGCAGTCCACTTACAGGGTACGGCTACACCTTC. The rearrangement joins TRBV12-3 or TRBV12-4 to TRBJ1-2, with D possibly TRBD1 on 6 matching bases. The CDR3 contains 13 residues. V lost 5 bases to trimming and J lost 8 bases, with 15 bases between them.

V and J are TRBV11-2 and TRBJ1-1; perhaps TRBD1 as D (5 bases). There are 17 residues in the CDR3. The germline gives CDR1 SGHAT, CDR2 FQNNGV. Between the trimmed V and J ends, which lost 0 bases and 0 bases, there was a span of 14 bases. Here the CDR3 reads CASSLDFVGRVNTEAFF. CDR3 in DNA: TGTGCCAGCAGCTTAGATTTCGTGGGCAGGGTGAACACTGAAGCTTTCTTT.

The chain carries TRBV7-8 and TRBJ2-7, with D tentatively TRBD1 (5 bases). Germline V gives CDR1 SGHVS, CDR2 FQNEAQ. V lost 5 bases to trimming and J lost 7 bases, with 15 bases between them. The CDR3 has 13 residues. The CDR3: CASSLDTKREQYF. The CDR3 nucleotides read TGTGCCAGCAGCCTGGACACCAAAAGGGAGCAGTACTTC.

This chain links TRBV7-9 with TRBJ1-3; weak D call: TRBD1 (6 bases). Trimming removed 3 bases at V and 1 base at J, with 13 bases between. The CDR3 totals 16 residues. Germline CDR1 reads SEHNR; CDR2 reads FQNEAQ (reference sequence). The chain's CDR3 is CASSFVGAVSGNTIYF. As DNA, the CDR3 is TGTGCCAGCAGCTTTGTGGGGGCCGTATCTGGAAACACCATATATTTT.

The rearrangement uses TRBV7-9 and TRBJ1-2, with 10 bases aligning to TRBD1. The V segment lost 5 bases and the J segment 8 bases; nucleotides outside the gene matches: 11. Germline CDR1 and CDR2: SEHNR and FQNEAQ (reference sequence). The CDR3 extends over 15 amino acids. The CDR3 DNA reads as TGTGCCAGCAGCCAGGGACAGGGGCCCCTATTGGGCTACACCTTC. Translating it yields CASSQGQGPLLGYTF.

The rearrangement joins TRBV19 to TRBJ2-1; 9 nucleotides match TRBD1. Germline V lookup: CDR1 LNHDA, CDR2 SQIVND (reference sequence). V dropped 0 bases and J dropped 4; count of bases not matched to a gene: 1. The CDR3 contains 15 residues. The CDR3 DNA sequence: TGTGCCAGTAGTATAGAAGGACAGGGGTACAATGAGCAGTTCTTC. Its translation is CASSIEGQGYNEQFF.

The J gene is TRBJ1-6, the V gene TRBV18; D not resolved. The CDR3 spans 15 residues. V lost 6 bases and J lost 7, with 16 bases in between. The germline CDR1 and CDR2 sequences are KGHSH and LQKENI. CDR3 bases: TGTGCCAGCTCTAGGTCGGGTCAGAACAATTCACCCCTCCACTTT. The encoded protein is CASSRSGQNNSPLHF. The full variable domain, its missing parts supplied by reference TRBV18 and TRBJ1-6, is NAGVMQNPRHLVRRRGQEARLRCSPMKGHSHVYWYRQLPEEGLKFMVYLQKENIIDESGMPKERFSAEFPKEGPSILRIQQVVRGDSAAYFCASSRSGQNNSPLHFGNGTRLTVT.

The rearrangement joins TRBV10-3 to TRBJ1-1; 8 nucleotides line up with TRBD1. The CDR3 is made up of 15 amino acids. Germline trimming cut 4 bases from V and 4 bases from J; bases unmatched to any gene: 8. Germline CDR1 reads ENHRY; CDR2 reads SYGVKD. In DNA form, the CDR3 reads TGTGCCATCAGTGCCGACAGGGGAGGTCGCACTGAAGCTTTCTTT. It is translated as CAISADRGGRTEAFF.

This clone showed up just once. This sequence joins TRBV10-3 and TRBJ2-1; TRBD2 agrees at 8 bases. CDR1 is ENHRY and CDR2 is SYGVKD in the germline V gene. The length of the CDR3 is 14 residues. J lost 5 bases, V lost 4 bases, and 4 bases had no gene match. The CDR3 DNA follows: TGTGCCATCAGTGTTCTAGCGGGTAACAATGAGCAGTTCTTC. It encodes CAISVLAGNNEQFF.

Concerning this clone: Additional DNA sequences in this sample encode the identical CDR3. This sequence joins TRBV12-3 or TRBV12-4 and TRBJ1-2; 7 bases align to TRBD1. V gave up 6 bases and J gave up 4 bases; unmatched junction bases: 5. The CDR3 totals 13 residues. CDR3 sequence (DNA): TGTGCCAGCAGACGGACAGGCACCTATGGCTACACCTTC. Encoded protein: CASRRTGTYGYTF.